Sequencing of this TCR beta chain was carried out in a study of CD8 T cells in Susac syndrome (dated by TCRdb to about 2019). Regarding the research as a whole: Among the Susac syndrome patients who were sequenced, clinically active disease was present in about six and clinical remission was observed in eight or nine. At the time of blood withdrawal, Susac syndrome patients were either therapy-naive, taking corticosteroids (with some also receiving IVIg), or on IVIg alone. Repertoire sequencing was used to test whether CD8+ T cell activation and differentiation in Susac syndrome was antigen driven. The clonality of the CD8+ T cell repertoire was compared across about a dozen healthy donors, roughly 14 Susac syndrome patients and fewer than 16 multiple sclerosis patients.

RNA was extracted using the RNeasy kit, and roughly 0.5 to 1 ug of the RNA was reverse transcribed with random hexamers. TCR beta CDR3 regions were amplified with the immunoSEQ multiplex PCR assay covering 54 Vbeta and 13 Jbeta segments. PCR amplification bias was corrected using a synthetic template baseline for primer optimization and computational correction. The authors' pipeline ran thus. Only productive sequences were kept, with reads annotated to V, D and J genes according to IMGT and analyzed in immunoSEQ Analyzer. Clonality was calculated as one minus the Shannon entropy normalized by log2 of the number of productive unique sequences. For each patient and control, public and private clones were evaluated among the 100 most prevalent clones. Clones were defined as Susac-specific when absent from the healthy and MS cohorts, from fewer than 1,200 published viral clones and from other ImmuneACCESS disease sequences. The public reads were reprocessed in TCRdb via fastp at Q25 and MiXCR, keeping in-frame beta chains. Rows are unified per CDR3 protein, each entry keeping the most common DNA and genes. The V and J calls, along with clone size, are taken from TCRdb and not from the paper's own processing. Present in this sample are roughly 25,000 distinct CDR3 sequences, 90% to 95% of which were seen just once. Roughly 0.59% of the sample is taken by the ten largest.

Findings and caveats that apply to the study as a whole: CD8+ repertoires in Susac syndrome showed clonal expansion, which was highest in CD8+ TEMRA cells and was greater in clinically active patients than in remitting patients. The study acknowledged that relatively few individuals were included in the TCR sequencing and HLA analysis. Roughly 15 and five Susac-specific public clones were found in the total CD8+ and CD8+ TEMRA repertoires, respectively.

Peripheral blood CD8+ and CD4+ T cells from healthy donors, Susac syndrome patients and multiple sclerosis patients were profiled by high-throughput TCR beta sequencing. The Susac syndrome patients fulfilled recently defined diagnostic criteria for either definite or probable disease. Bulk CD8+ and CD4+ T cells were purified by magnetic negative isolation, while CD8+ TEMRA cells were enriched using FACS. Blood was drawn into EDTA tubes, processed within 24 hours, and PBMCs were isolated by density gradient centrifugation. PBMCs intended for TCR sequencing were frozen in liquid nitrogen and were later thawed in a 37 degrees C water bath. A purity of at least 90% was achieved for sorted or isolated CD4+, CD8+ and CD8+ TEMRA cells. A word on this clonotype: Its antigen is currently not known. Qualities for individual bases were not recorded, and no much larger clone is one base off.

V loses 0 bases, J loses 0 bases, and the germline ends lie 19 bases apart. The CDR3 goes from the cysteine to the phenylalanine over 18 residues. Only the CDR3 region is kept as DNA, spanning 54 bases read in frame from base 1. The germline V gene specifies SGHRS as CDR1 and YFSETQ as CDR2. The sequence was obtained from a human donor with Susac syndrome. Source material: CD8+ T cells from PBMCs. The sequence links TRBV5-1 to TRBJ2-7, with a tentative D gene TRBD2 over 5 matching bases. The CDR3 protein: CASSLVLGRGVSSYEQYF. In nucleotides, the sequence is TGCGCCAGCAGCTTGGTTCTTGGACGGGGTGTGAGCTCCTACGAGCAGTACTTC. The CDR3, completed at both ends by the reference TRBV5-1 and TRBJ2-7 genes, gives the full variable domain KAGVTQTPRYLIKTRGQQVTLSCSPISGHRSVSWYQQTPGQGLQFLFEYFSETQRNKGNFPGRFSGRQFSNSRSEMNVSTLELGDSALYLCASSLVLGRGVSSYEQYFGPGTRLTVT.